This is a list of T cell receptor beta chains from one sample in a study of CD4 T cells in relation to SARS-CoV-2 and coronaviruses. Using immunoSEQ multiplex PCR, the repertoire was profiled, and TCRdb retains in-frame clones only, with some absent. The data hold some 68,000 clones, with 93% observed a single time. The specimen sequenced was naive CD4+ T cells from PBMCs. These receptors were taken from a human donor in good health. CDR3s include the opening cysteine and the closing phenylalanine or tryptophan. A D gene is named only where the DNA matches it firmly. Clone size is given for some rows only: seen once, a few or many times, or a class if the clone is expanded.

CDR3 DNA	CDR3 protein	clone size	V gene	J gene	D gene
TGTGCCACCTTGAGAGGGGCTGAATTTGGCTACACCTTC	CATLRGAEFGYTF	.	TRBV6-5	TRBJ1-2	.
TGTGCCATCAGATCGGGACAGGGAGGCTATGGCTACACCTTC	CAIRSGQGGYGYTF	.	TRBV10-3	TRBJ1-2	TRBD1
TGTGCCAGCAGTTGGGACAGTCCACTAGCGTCAAACACCTACGAGCAGTACTTC	CASSWDSPLASNTYEQYF	.	TRBV2	TRBJ2-7	.
TGTGCCTGGACCTTCGGAAAAGGGCTGGGTCAGCCCCAGCATTTT	CAWTFGKGLGQPQHF	.	TRBV30	TRBJ1-5	.
TGTGCCAGCAGTAGCGTAGCGACTAGCGGGACGTACGAGCAGTACTTC	CASSSVATSGTYEQYF	.	TRBV27	TRBJ2-7	TRBD2
TGCGCCAGCAGAAGGGCAGGTCTTTCTATGAACACTGAAGCTTTCTTT	CASRRAGLSMNTEAFF	.	TRBV5-1	TRBJ1-1	.
TGCGCCAGCAGTATGGGGGACAGGGGCTATGGCTACACCTTC	CASSMGDRGYGYTF	.	TRBV5-1	TRBJ1-2	TRBD1
TGCGCCAGCAGCTTGTACGACAGGGACACAGATACGCAGTATTTT	CASSLYDRDTDTQYF	.	TRBV5-1	TRBJ2-3	TRBD1
TGTGCCACCAGTGAGTCCGCAGGGGGGAACACTGAAGCTTTCTTT	CATSESAGGNTEAFF	.	TRBV24-1	TRBJ1-1	TRBD1
TGTGCCACCAGTGGGTCGGACAGGGGTCGTTCCTACAATGAGCAGTTCTTC	CATSGSDRGRSYNEQFF	once	TRBV24-1	TRBJ2-1	TRBD1
TGCAGCGTTACCGCAGGGGCAGGGCCTGAAGCTTTCTTT	CSVTAGAGPEAFF	.	TRBV29-1	TRBJ1-1	.
TGCAGCGTTGAAGAGACAGGGGACACTGAAGCTTTCTTT	CSVEETGDTEAFF	.	TRBV29-1	TRBJ1-1	TRBD1
TGTGCCAGCAGTCTCCTAATCATCACTAGCGGGACTTCTTACACCGGGGAGCTGTTTTTT	CASSLLIITSGTSYTGELFF	.	TRBV28	TRBJ2-2	TRBD2
TGTGCCAGCAGTAAAGGACAGTACGAGCAGTACTTC	CASSKGQYEQYF	.	TRBV6-2/TRBV6-3	TRBJ2-7	.
TGTGCCAGCGACACCGCTAACACCGGGGAGCTGTTTTTT	CASDTANTGELFF	.	TRBV7-9	TRBJ2-2	.
TGTGCCAGCAGCCCCACCATGGGGGAAAACATTCAGTACTTC	CASSPTMGENIQYF	.	TRBV2	TRBJ2-4	.
TGTGCCAGCTCACCAGGGACAGGGCACAATGAGCAGTTCTTC	CASSPGTGHNEQFF	.	TRBV18	TRBJ2-1	TRBD1
TGTGCCAGCAGCCCCCAGGGGATCCGTGGCTACACCTTC	CASSPQGIRGYTF	.	TRBV3-1/TRBV3-2	TRBJ1-2	.
TGTGCCAGCAGCGTAGACAGGGAGGTCTCCACCGGGGAGCTGTTTTTT	CASSVDREVSTGELFF	.	TRBV9	TRBJ2-2	.
TGTGCCAGCAGCATACGAAACCCCCGGGGGAGGTCCTACGAGCAGTACTTC	CASSIRNPRGRSYEQYF	.	TRBV7-9	TRBJ2-7	.
TGTGCCAGCATGGCGACCTACACCGGGGAGCTGTTTTTT	CASMATYTGELFF	.	TRBV12-3/TRBV12-4	TRBJ2-2	.
TGTGCCAGCACCTCGTTCAGGGGGATCACTGAAGCTTTCTTT	CASTSFRGITEAFF	.	TRBV28	TRBJ1-1	TRBD1
TGTGCCACCAGCAGTCCCCGGGCCCCAGGGGATCAGCCCCAGCATTTT	CATSSPRAPGDQPQHF	.	TRBV15	TRBJ1-5	.
TGTGCCAGCAGCTCAGAAGGTGGTAGCGGGGGGCAAGAGACCCAGTACTTC	CASSSEGGSGGQETQYF	.	TRBV7-2	TRBJ2-5	TRBD2
TGTGCCAGCAGCCGAAGGCGTCCCGACACCAATCAGCCCCAGCATTTT	CASSRRRPDTNQPQHF	.	TRBV27	TRBJ1-5	.
TGTGCCAGCAGTGTCTTTCAGGGGAGCAATGAAAAACTGTTTTTT	CASSVFQGSNEKLFF	.	TRBV2	TRBJ1-4	.
TGTGCCAGTAGCCCCAGCAGGGCAGAGACTACTGAAGCTTTCTTT	CASSPSRAETTEAFF	.	TRBV19	TRBJ1-1	.
TGCGCCAGCAGCCAAGAGGGCGCTCCTGGGGCCAACGTCCTGACTTTC	CASSQEGAPGANVLTF	.	TRBV4-1	TRBJ2-6	.
TGTGCCAGCAGCTTGCCACCGGGGCCAGGGTATTTT	CASSLPPGPGYF	.	TRBV5-5	TRBJ2-3	.
TGTGCCAGCAGCCCGGCCCCCCTATTCGAGCAGTACTTC	CASSPAPLFEQYF	.	TRBV11-2	TRBJ2-7	.
TGTGCCAGCAGCCACTTTGGGACAGGGGATCAGCCCCAGCATTTT	CASSHFGTGDQPQHF	.	TRBV7-8	TRBJ1-5	TRBD1
TGTGCCAGCTCAGCGGGACGAAACACTGAAGCTTTCTTT	CASSAGRNTEAFF	.	TRBV18	TRBJ1-1	.
TGTGCCAGCAGGAGTAGAGGGAGCACAGATACGCAGTATTTT	CASRSRGSTDTQYF	.	TRBV7-2	TRBJ2-3	.